This is a list of T cell receptor beta chains from one sample in a study of blood T cell repertoires in COVID-19. TCRdb's copy holds only in-frame clones and misses some; the assay was immunoSEQ multiplex PCR. The data contain some 58,000 clones, 83% of them singletons. Sequenced material: peripheral blood. All receptors derive from a middle-aged man with COVID-19, enrolled during active disease. CDR3s leave out the opening cysteine and the closing phenylalanine or tryptophan. The order of the fields is D gene, V gene, CDR3 protein. D genes are given only for firm matches.

D gene: .; V gene: TRBV5-6; CDR3 protein: ASRLIFSGTLYNEQF
D gene: .; V gene: TRBV10-1; CDR3 protein: ASSETGERDTQY
D gene: TRBD1; V gene: TRBV28; CDR3 protein: ASSFSGTGTHNEQF
D gene: TRBD2; V gene: TRBV11-2; CDR3 protein: ASSLGLAGTSYEQY
D gene: .; V gene: TRBV5-1; CDR3 protein: ASSLDVAGRLGELF
D gene: .; V gene: TRBV5-4; CDR3 protein: ASSFSGRGTDTQY
D gene: .; V gene: TRBV11-2; CDR3 protein: ASSLQSDGYT
D gene: TRBD2; V gene: TRBV5-1; CDR3 protein: ASSFTSGSNEQY
D gene: TRBD1; V gene: TRBV19; CDR3 protein: ASSIRQGAGTDTQY
D gene: .; V gene: TRBV7-9; CDR3 protein: ASRGRVGYGYT
D gene: TRBD2; V gene: TRBV5-1; CDR3 protein: ASSLVAGGNTGELF
D gene: TRBD1; V gene: TRBV7-3; CDR3 protein: ASSGPGQGWDTGELF
D gene: .; V gene: TRBV19; CDR3 protein: ASSISQGMYTGELF